This section outlines one TCR beta chain sequence together with its context. The antigen remains unidentified. This sample stems from a study of cytomegalovirus exposure and HLA in healthy donors. Background on the study: Of 300 to 450 genotyped donors, roughly 81% clustered with self-reported Caucasian donors.

The CDR3 has 15 residues. Germline V gives CDR1 SGHDT, CDR2 YYEEEE. The V and J ends lost 0 bases and 2 bases respectively, with 12 bases between them. Points from the study as a whole: Earlier results showed most TCR beta V segments being productive about 87% or about 30% of the time. In a later analysis, TCR beta V- and J-gene trimming showed a link to a missense DCLRE1C variant.

The primer mix had 60 Vbeta and 13 Jbeta primers. The assay was immunoSEQ multiplex PCR, and TCRdb's table has in-frame clones only and misses some. The table includes about 190,000 clones, roughly 81% detected once. The sequenced sample was PBMCs. This sequence was found in a woman aged 30 to 39 in good health and CMV-seropositive. The chain is built from TRBV5-6 and TRBJ2-7; perhaps TRBD1 as D (6 bases). The CDR3 DNA is TGTGCCAGCAGCTTGGCCGGGACACCAGCCTACGAGCAGTACTTC. This sequence encodes CASSLAGTPAYEQYF.